There are a few counts of the clone carrying this T cell receptor beta chain. The table came from immunoSEQ multiplex PCR; TCRdb's copy has only in-frame clones and leaves some out. The table records over 300,000 clones, 90% of them present only once. The source of the sample is a study of blood T cell repertoires in COVID-19. Per the germline V gene, CDR1 is SGDLS and CDR2 is YYNGEE. The CDR3 extends over 16 amino acids. The V segment lost 3 bases and the J segment 0 bases; nucleotides outside the gene matches: 5. The chain couples TRBV9 to TRBJ2-1; 8 bases agree with TRBD1. Sequencing was carried out using peripheral blood. This receptor was obtained from a man aged 18 to 30 with active or convalescent COVID-19. As DNA, the CDR3 is TGTGCCAGCAGCGGGAGGACAGGGAGCTCCTACAATGAGCAGTTCTTC. Translated: CASSGRTGSSYNEQFF.